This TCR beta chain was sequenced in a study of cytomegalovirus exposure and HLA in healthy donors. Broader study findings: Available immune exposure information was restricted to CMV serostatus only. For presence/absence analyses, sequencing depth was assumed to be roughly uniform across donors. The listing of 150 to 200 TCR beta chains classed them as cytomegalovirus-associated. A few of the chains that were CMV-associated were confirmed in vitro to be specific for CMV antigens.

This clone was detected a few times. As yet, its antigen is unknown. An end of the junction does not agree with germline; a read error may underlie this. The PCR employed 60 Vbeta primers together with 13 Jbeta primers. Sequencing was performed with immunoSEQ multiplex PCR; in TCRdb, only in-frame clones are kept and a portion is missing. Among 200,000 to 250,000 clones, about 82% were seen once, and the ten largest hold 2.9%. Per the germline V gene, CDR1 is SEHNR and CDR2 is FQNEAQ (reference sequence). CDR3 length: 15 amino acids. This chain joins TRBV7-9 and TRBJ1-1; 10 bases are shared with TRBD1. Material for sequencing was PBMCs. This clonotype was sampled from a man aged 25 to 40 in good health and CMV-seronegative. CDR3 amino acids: CSSSLGDRGYTEAFF. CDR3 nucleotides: TGTTCCAGCAGCTTAGGGGACAGGGGATACACTGAAGCTTTCTTT.